These 10 T cell receptor beta chains came from one sample sequenced in a study of blood T cell repertoires in COVID-19. TCRdb's table, derived via immunoSEQ multiplex PCR, lists solely in-frame clones and lacks some. The table records 90,000 to 120,000 clones, 84% of them present only once. Sequencing used peripheral blood. The origin of the receptors is a human donor in a cohort sampled during active COVID-19.

The chain combines TRBV2 with TRBJ1-5, with TRBD1 matching 9 bases. This CDR3 is 12 amino acids long. Germline CDR1 SNHLY, CDR2 FYNNEI. V shed 8 bases and J 5 bases; nucleotides not matched to a gene: 1. CDR3 in amino acids: CASGQGYQPQHF. In nucleotides, the CDR3 is TGTGCCAGCGGACAGGGGTATCAGCCCCAGCATTTT.

J is TRBJ2-3 and V is TRBV20-1; D is undetermined. V was trimmed by 3 bases and J by 5 bases, leaving 21 bases between them. The CDR3 contains 16 residues. CDR1 and CDR2 from the germline V gene are DFQATT and SNEGSKA (reference sequence). The CDR3 sequence: CSASDWSHSPLDTQYF. The CDR3, as DNA: TGCAGTGCTAGTGACTGGAGCCATTCCCCCTTAGATACGCAGTATTTT.

This chain links TRBV18 with TRBJ1-1; no firm D call. The ends were cut back, 4 bases at V and 0 bases at J, with 12 bases in the middle. Germline V gene lookup returns CDR1 KGHSH and CDR2 LQKENI. The CDR3 loop spans 15 amino acids. The CDR3 coding sequence is TGTGCCAGCTCACTTTTTAACAGCCTGAACACTGAAGCTTTCTTT. Encoded protein: CASSLFNSLNTEAFF.

Worth noting for this clone: A read error may produce the germline difference seen at one junction end. As DNA, the CDR3 is TGTGCCAGCAGTTCAGACAGGCACTATGTCTTT. This sequence encodes CASSSDRHYVF. The gene calls are TRBV12-3 or TRBV12-4 and TRBJ1-1; D perhaps matches TRBD1 (6 bases). This CDR3 has 11 residues.

The CDR3 coding sequence is TGTGCCAGTAGTATAGGAACTACGGGGGGACGGATCTATGGCTACACCTTC. This encodes CASSIGTTGGRIYGYTF. The gene calls are TRBV19 and TRBJ1-2, with D perhaps matching TRBD1 (5 bases). CDR3 length: 17 residues. Per the germline V gene, CDR1 is LNHDA and CDR2 is SQIVND (reference sequence). The ends were cut back, 1 base at V and 4 bases at J, with 19 bases in the middle.

DNA for the CDR3: TGCAGCGTTGAGGAGGGATACAATGAGCAGTTCTTC. This translates into CSVEEGYNEQFF. The V call is TRBV29-1, the J call TRBJ2-1, with D tentatively TRBD2 (6 bases). The CDR3 is made up of 12 amino acids. With 3 bases removed from V and 4 bases from J, the gap between germline ends came to 7 bases. Per the germline V gene, CDR1 is SQVTM and CDR2 is ANQGSEA.

V usage is TRBV23-1 and J usage is TRBJ2-7, with D possibly being TRBD2 (6 bases). TRBV23-1 is an open reading frame, and its role is uncertain. This CDR3 is built from 14 residues. V dropped 4 bases and J dropped 3 bases, with 13 bases sitting between them. The CDR3: CASSLGGGIYEQYF. CDR3 bases: TGCGCCAGCAGTCTCGGTGGAGGGATCTACGAGCAGTACTTC.

J is TRBJ2-1 and V is TRBV19; no firm D call. This CDR3 is built from 12 residues. Trimming left V 5 bases short and J 2 bases short, with 4 bases between. CDR1 and CDR2 (germline): LNHDA, SQIVND (reference sequence). The CDR3 here is CASSQTYNEQFF. CDR3 DNA: TGTGCCAGTAGTCAGACCTACAATGAGCAGTTCTTC.

This clone was recorded once. The chain combines TRBV11-3 with TRBJ1-1; TRBD1 matches at 8 bases. Germline assignment: CDR1 SGHNT and CDR2 YENEEA. The CDR3 totals 13 residues. V dropped 2 bases and J dropped 8; count of bases not matched to a gene: 4. CDR3 in DNA: TGTGCCAGCAGCTTAAGGACAGGGCTAGAAGCTTTCTTT. Protein: CASSLRTGLEAFF.

A few counts support this clone. V usage is TRBV19 and J usage is TRBJ2-7; TRBD2 agrees at 7 bases. V lost 7 bases, J lost 0 bases, and 6 bases stayed unmatched. CDR1 and CDR2 from the germline V gene are LNHDA and SQIVND (reference sequence). This CDR3 has 14 residues. The DNA for the CDR3 is TGTGCCAGTACCGTAGGCGGGAGCTCCTACGAGCAGTACTTC. Amino acid sequence: CASTVGGSSYEQYF. The entire variable domain, with the rest obtained from reference TRBV19 and TRBJ2-7, is as follows: DGGITQSPKYLFRKEGQNVTLSCEQNLNHDAMYWYRQDPGQGLRLIYYSQIVNDFQKGDIAEGYSVSREKKESFPLTVTSAQKNPTAFYLCASTVGGSSYEQYFGPGTRLTVT.